One and the same sample provided the 16 T cell receptor beta chains below, sequenced in a study of T cell repertoires in cytomegalovirus infection (dated 2019 in TCRdb). The treatment or condition tag for this specimen amounts to: in vitro stimulation with specific CMV peptide epitopes to enrich CMV-specific T cells. Sequencing was performed on an Illumina HiSeq 1500. TCRdb trimmed public reads at Q25 via fastp, called clones via MiXCR and kept in-frame beta chains. Rows are unified per CDR3 protein, each entry keeping the most common DNA and genes. This sample holds about 130,000 distinct CDR3 sequences; about 31% were observed only once. The top ten hold around 50% of the sample. Their antigens remain unidentified. The sample here was CD8+ T cells from cultured PBMCs, taken from culture after CMV antigen stimulation. Receptor source: a human donor in good health (CMV status not recorded). Some clones in this sample may be carry-over from other donors' samples.

The J gene is TRBJ2-7, the V gene TRBV20-1; D is possibly TRBD1 (6 bases). Germline V lookup: CDR1 DFQATT, CDR2 SNEGSKA (reference sequence). This CDR3 has 12 amino acids. Trimming cost V 4 bases and J 2 bases, with 9 bases left between them. The CDR3 bases are TGCAGTGCTACGACAGGCACCTACGAGCAGTACTTC. It encodes CSATTGTYEQYF.

The genes are TRBV6-5 and TRBJ2-2; TRBD2 matches 8 bases. The CDR3 covers 16 residues. V was clipped by 2 bases and J by 9 bases; unmatched bases: 11. In germline, CDR1 is MNHEY, CDR2 SVGAGI. CDR3 in DNA: TGTGCCAGCAGTTACGGACTAGCCGGTTTAGGGAGGGAGCTGTTTTTT. Translating it yields CASSYGLAGLGRELFF.

This clonotype was detected ten times or more. The J gene is TRBJ2-1, the V gene TRBV27; D tentatively fits TRBD1 or TRBD2 (6 bases each). CDR1 and CDR2 (germline): MNHEY, SMNVEV (reference sequence). The CDR3 has 13 residues. V was clipped by 6 bases and J by 7 bases, with 13 bases between them. CDR3 protein: CASRAGAGNEQFF. CDR3 DNA: TGTGCCAGCAGAGCAGGGGCGGGGAATGAGCAGTTCTTC.

The chain employs TRBV9 and TRBJ2-4; weak D call: TRBD1 (6 bases). V dropped 4 bases and J dropped 4 bases, with 18 bases sitting between them. The V gene's germline CDR1 is SGDLS and CDR2 YYNGEE. The CDR3 length is 16 residues. CDR3 coding DNA: TGTGCCAGCAGCTCCGTTCTGGGGGCAGGAAAAAACATTCAGTACTTC. The encoded protein is CASSSVLGAGKNIQYF.

The table lists this clonotype with a few counts. The chain combines TRBV7-6 with TRBJ2-1; tentatively, D is TRBD1 (6 bases). The CDR3 totals 14 residues. Deletions cut 5 bases from V and 6 bases from J, with 14 bases between. Per the germline V gene, CDR1 is SGHVS and CDR2 is FNYEAQ. CDR3 in amino acids: CASSLTGMGNEQFF. CDR3 DNA: TGTGCCAGCAGCCTGACAGGTATGGGCAATGAGCAGTTCTTC.

Turning to this clonotype: A much larger clonotype is one base distant, so this may be a read error. This rearrangement joins TRBV7-6 to TRBJ2-1, with unresolved D. The CDR3 extends over 15 amino acids. The germline V gene has CDR1 SGHVS and CDR2 FNYEAQ. The CDR3 region has the DNA TGTGTCAGCAGTTTATACAGTAGCTCCTACAATGAGCAGTTCTTC. Its protein is CVSSLYSSSYNEQFF.

This clonotype was counted a few times. The V and J genes are TRBV7-8 and TRBJ2-5; 7 bases fit TRBD2. The CDR3 length is 17 residues. With V trimmed by 5 bases and J by 1 base, 13 bases remained unmatched. The germline V gene has CDR1 SGHVS and CDR2 FQNEAQ. The CDR3 spells CASSPWTLGGVQETQYF. CDR3 nucleotides: TGTGCCAGCAGCCCCTGGACTTTGGGGGGGGTCCAAGAGACCCAGTACTTC.

This clonotype has more than one count but fewer than ten. This sequence joins TRBV6-1 and TRBJ1-5; TRBD1 is a possible D gene (5 bases). This CDR3 has 16 amino acids. V dropped 5 bases and J dropped 0 bases, with 14 bases sitting between them. Germline loops: CDR1 MNHNS, CDR2 SASEGT. In DNA, the CDR3 is TGTGCCAGCAGTCCCGGACGGAGGGGTAGCAATCAGCCCCAGCATTTT. It codes for CASSPGRRGSNQPQHF.

The chain links TRBV4-1 to TRBJ1-1, with 8 bases aligning to TRBD1. The trim removed 1 base at V and 3 bases at J, leaving 4 bases unmatched. This CDR3 contains 15 residues. Germline V gene lookup returns CDR1 MGHRA and CDR2 YSYEKL. The CDR3 reads CASSQVQGAYTEAFF. The CDR3, as DNA: TGCGCCAGCAGCCAAGTTCAGGGGGCGTACACTGAAGCTTTCTTT.

This clonotype was recorded a few times. V usage is TRBV7-6 and J usage is TRBJ2-7, with D perhaps TRBD2 (5 bases). The CDR3 totals 13 residues. The V end was cut by 4 bases, the J end by 6 bases, with 13 bases between. The germline gives CDR1 SGHVS, CDR2 FNYEAQ. CDR3 nucleotides: TGTGCCAGCAGCTCGCGGGCCAGCGGCGAGCAGTACTTC. The encoded protein is CASSSRASGEQYF.

The chain carries TRBV7-9 and TRBJ2-3; 8 bases are shared with TRBD1. CDR3 length equals 15 residues. Germline values: CDR1 SEHNR, CDR2 FQNEAQ (reference sequence). V gave up 8 bases and J gave up 5 bases; unmatched junction bases: 12. The CDR3 coding sequence is TGTGCCAGCCGTTCAGGACAGGGATTAGTAGATACGCAGTATTTT. It translates to CASRSGQGLVDTQYF.

In this sample, this clonotype turned up a few times. The V and J genes are TRBV12-3 or TRBV12-4 and TRBJ2-2, with TRBD2 as a possible D gene (6 bases). The CDR3 consists of 12 residues. V lost 8 bases to trimming and J lost 4 bases, with 8 bases between them. CDR3 amino acids: CASGSGTGELFF. CDR3 nucleotide sequence: TGTGCCAGCGGTAGCGGCACCGGGGAGCTGTTTTTT.

This clonotype was seen a few times. The rearrangement links TRBV7-8 to TRBJ1-1; 10 nucleotides line up with TRBD1. Trimming cost V 1 base and J 0 bases; bases outside gene matches: 2. The CDR3 extends over 16 amino acids. Germline CDR1 reads SGHVS; CDR2 reads FQNEAQ. CDR3 in amino acids: CASSLGTGGMNTEAFF. The CDR3 DNA reads as TGTGCCAGCAGCTTAGGGACAGGGGGGATGAACACTGAAGCTTTCTTT.

This clonotype occurred many times. The rearrangement joins TRBV12-3 or TRBV12-4 to TRBJ2-1; D not resolved. This CDR3 has 14 amino acids. Trimming stripped 4 bases from V and 1 base from J, with 8 bases between. The CDR3 DNA reads TGTGCCAGCAGTTCTTTAGGTTCCTACAATGAGCAGTTCTTC. Amino acids: CASSSLGSYNEQFF.

The chain recombines TRBV12-3 or TRBV12-4 with TRBJ1-1, with 7 bases lining up with TRBD1. The CDR3 covers 12 residues. V gave up 5 bases and J gave up 6 bases; unmatched junction bases: 3. The CDR3 sequence: CASSRGTAEAFF. The CDR3 coding sequence is TGTGCCAGCAGTCGAGGGACAGCTGAAGCTTTCTTT.

Concerning this clonotype itself: The junction departs from germline at one end; a sequencing error may be responsible. The rearrangement joins TRBV12-3 or TRBV12-4 to TRBJ2-5, with 9 bases identical to TRBD2. The CDR3 sequence is 16 residues long. The CDR3 region is CGSSPPGLATQETQYF. In nucleotides, the CDR3 is TGTGGCAGCAGTCCCCCGGGACTAGCTACCCAAGAGACCCAGTACTTC.